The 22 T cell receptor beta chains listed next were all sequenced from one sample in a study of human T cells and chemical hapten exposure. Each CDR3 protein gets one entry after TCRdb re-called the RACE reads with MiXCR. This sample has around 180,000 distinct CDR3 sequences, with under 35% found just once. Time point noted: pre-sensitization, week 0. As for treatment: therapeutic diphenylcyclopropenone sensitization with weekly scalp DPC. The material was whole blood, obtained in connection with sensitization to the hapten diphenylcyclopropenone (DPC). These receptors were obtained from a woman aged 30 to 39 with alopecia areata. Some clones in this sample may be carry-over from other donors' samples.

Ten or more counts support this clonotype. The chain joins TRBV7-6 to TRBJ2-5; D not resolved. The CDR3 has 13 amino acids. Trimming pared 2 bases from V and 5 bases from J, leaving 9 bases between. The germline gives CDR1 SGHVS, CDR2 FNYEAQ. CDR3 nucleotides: TGTGCCAGCAGCTTAACCGCACGGGAGACCCAGTACTTC. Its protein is CASSLTARETQYF.

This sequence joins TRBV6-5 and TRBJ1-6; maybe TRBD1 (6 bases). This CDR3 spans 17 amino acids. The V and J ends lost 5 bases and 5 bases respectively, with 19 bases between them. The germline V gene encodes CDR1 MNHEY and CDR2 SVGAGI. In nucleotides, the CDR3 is TGTGCCAGCAGTATACAGAATTCTAGACAGGATAATTCACCCCTCCACTTT. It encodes CASSIQNSRQDNSPLHF.

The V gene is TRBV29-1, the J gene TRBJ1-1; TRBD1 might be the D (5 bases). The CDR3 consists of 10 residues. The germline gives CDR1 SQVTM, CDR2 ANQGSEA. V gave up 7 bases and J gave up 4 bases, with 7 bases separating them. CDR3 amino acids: CSGGGTEAFF. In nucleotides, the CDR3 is TGCAGCGGTGGGGGCACTGAAGCTTTCTTT.

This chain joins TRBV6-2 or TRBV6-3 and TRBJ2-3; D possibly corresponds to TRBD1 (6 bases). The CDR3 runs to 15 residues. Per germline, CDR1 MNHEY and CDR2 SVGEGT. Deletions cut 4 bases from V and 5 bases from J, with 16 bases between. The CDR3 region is CASSSGKGVIDTQYF. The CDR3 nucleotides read TGTGCCAGCAGTTCGGGGAAGGGGGTTATAGATACGCAGTATTTT.

The CDR3 sequence: CASSQAGGGQPQHF. CDR3 sequence (DNA): TGTGCCAGCAGCCAAGCAGGGGGCGGTCAGCCCCAGCATTTT. The gene calls are TRBV4-2 and TRBJ1-5, with 8 bases identical to TRBD1. The J segment lost 6 bases and the V segment lost 1 base, leaving 2 bases of the junction unmatched. The length of the CDR3 is 14 residues. Germline V CDR1 and CDR2: LGHNA, YNFKEQ.

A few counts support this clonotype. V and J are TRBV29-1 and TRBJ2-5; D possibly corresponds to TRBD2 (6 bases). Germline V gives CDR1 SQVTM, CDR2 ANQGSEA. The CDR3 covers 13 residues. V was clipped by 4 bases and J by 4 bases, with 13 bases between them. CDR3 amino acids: CSVAQLAGETQYF. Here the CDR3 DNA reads TGCAGCGTTGCTCAACTAGCCGGAGAGACCCAGTACTTC.

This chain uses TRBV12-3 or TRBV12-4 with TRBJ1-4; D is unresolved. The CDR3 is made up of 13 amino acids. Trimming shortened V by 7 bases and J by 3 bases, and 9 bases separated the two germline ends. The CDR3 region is CASKSSPNEKLFF. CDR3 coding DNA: TGTGCCAGCAAGAGCTCCCCTAATGAAAAACTGTTTTTT.

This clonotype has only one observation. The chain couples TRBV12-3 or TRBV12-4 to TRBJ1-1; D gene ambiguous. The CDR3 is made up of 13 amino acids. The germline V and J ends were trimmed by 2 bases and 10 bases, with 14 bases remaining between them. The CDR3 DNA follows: TGTGCCAGCAGTTTATGGGGTACTCCTGTAGCTTTCTTT. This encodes CASSLWGTPVAFF.

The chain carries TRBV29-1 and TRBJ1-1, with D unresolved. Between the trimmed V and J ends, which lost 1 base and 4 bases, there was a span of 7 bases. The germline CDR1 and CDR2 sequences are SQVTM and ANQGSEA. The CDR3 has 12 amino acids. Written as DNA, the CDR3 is TGCAGCGTTGAAGTAAGGACCACTGAAGCTTTCTTT. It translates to CSVEVRTTEAFF.

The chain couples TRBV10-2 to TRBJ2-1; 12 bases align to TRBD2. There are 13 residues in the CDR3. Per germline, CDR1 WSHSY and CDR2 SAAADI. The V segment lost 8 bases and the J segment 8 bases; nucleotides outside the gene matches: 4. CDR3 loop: CASQTSGGDEQFF. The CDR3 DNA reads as TGCGCCAGCCAGACTAGCGGGGGAGATGAGCAGTTCTTC.

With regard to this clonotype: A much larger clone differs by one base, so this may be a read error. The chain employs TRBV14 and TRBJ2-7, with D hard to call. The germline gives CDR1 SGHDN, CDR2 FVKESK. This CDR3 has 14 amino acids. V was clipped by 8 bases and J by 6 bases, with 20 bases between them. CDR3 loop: CASSIDGPAVEQYF. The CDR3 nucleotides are TGTGCCAGCTCTATAGACGGGCCGGCGGTCGAGCAGTACTTC. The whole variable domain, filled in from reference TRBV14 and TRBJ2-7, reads EAGVTQFPSHSVIEKGQTVTLRCDPISGHDNLYWYRRVMGKEIKFLLHFVKESKQDESGMPNNRFLAERTGGTYSTLKVQPAELEDSGVYFCASSIDGPAVEQYFGPGTRLTVT.

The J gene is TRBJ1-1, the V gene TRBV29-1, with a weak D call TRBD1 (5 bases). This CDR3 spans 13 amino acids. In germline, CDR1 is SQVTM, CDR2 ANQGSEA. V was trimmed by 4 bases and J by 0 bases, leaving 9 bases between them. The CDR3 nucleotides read TGCAGCGTTGCTGACAGTTTGAACACTGAAGCTTTCTTT. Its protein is CSVADSLNTEAFF.

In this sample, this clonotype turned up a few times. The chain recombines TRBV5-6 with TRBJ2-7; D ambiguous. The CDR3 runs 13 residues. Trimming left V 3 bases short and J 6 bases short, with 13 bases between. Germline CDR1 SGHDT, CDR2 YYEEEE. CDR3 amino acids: CASSYATASEQYF. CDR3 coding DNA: TGTGCCAGCAGCTATGCCACTGCGAGCGAGCAGTACTTC.

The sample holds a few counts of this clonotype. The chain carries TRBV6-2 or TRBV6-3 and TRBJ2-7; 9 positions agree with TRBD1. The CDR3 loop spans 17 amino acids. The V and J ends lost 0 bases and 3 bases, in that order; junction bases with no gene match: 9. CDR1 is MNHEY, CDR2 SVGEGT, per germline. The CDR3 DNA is TGTGCCAGCAGTTACTCGAATTGGGACAGGGTTTTCTACGAGCAGTACTTC. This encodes CASSYSNWDRVFYEQYF.

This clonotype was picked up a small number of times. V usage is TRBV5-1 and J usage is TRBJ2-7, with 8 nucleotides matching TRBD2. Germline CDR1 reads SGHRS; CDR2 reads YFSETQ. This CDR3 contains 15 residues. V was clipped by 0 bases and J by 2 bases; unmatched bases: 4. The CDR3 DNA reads TGCGCCAGCAGCTTGGATACTAGCGGTACCTACGAGCAGTACTTC. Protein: CASSLDTSGTYEQYF.

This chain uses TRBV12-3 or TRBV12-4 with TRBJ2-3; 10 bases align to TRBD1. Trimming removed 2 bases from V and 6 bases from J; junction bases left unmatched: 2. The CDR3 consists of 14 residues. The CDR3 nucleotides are TGTGCCAGCAGTTTATTGGGACAGGGGGATACGCAGTATTTT. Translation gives CASSLLGQGDTQYF.

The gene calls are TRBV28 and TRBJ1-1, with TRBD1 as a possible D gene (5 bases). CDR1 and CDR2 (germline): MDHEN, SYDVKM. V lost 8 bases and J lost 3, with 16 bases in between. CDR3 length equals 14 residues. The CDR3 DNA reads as TGTGCCAGCCCTGGAGCCCGGGGGGACACTGAAGCTTTCTTT. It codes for CASPGARGDTEAFF.

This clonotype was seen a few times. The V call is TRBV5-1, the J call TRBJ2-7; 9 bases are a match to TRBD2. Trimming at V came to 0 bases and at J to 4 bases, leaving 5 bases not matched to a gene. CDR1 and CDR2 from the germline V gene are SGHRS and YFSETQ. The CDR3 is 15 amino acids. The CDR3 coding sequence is TGCGCCAGCAGCTTGGCACCTAGCGGGGATTACGAGCAGTACTTC. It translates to CASSLAPSGDYEQYF.

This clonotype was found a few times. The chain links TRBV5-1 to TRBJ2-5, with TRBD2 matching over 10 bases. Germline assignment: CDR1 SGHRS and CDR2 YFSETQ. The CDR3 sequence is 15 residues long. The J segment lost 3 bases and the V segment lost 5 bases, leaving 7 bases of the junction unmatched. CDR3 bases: TGCGCCAGCAGAAAGCTAGCGGGAGATGAAGAGACCCAGTACTTC. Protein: CASRKLAGDEETQYF.

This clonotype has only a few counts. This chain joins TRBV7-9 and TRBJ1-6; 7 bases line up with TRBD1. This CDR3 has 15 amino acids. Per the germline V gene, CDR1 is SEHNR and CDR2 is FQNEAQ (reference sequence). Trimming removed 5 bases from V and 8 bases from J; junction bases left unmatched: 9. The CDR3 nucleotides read TGTGCCAGCAGCGAGGGGAGGGGGCATGATTCACCCCTCCACTTT. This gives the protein CASSEGRGHDSPLHF.

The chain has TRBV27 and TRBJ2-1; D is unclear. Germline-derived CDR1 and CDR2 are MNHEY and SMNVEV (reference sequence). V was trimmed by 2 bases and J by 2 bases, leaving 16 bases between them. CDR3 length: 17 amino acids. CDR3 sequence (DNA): TGTGCCAGCAGTTTAAAAGAGGTGGGTTTGCCCTACAATGAGCAGTTCTTC. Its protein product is CASSLKEVGLPYNEQFF.

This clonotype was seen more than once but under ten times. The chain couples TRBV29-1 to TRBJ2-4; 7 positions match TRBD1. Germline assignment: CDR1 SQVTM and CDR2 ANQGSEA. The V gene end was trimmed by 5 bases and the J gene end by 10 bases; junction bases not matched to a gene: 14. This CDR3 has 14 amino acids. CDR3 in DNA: TGCAGCGTTCGGGAACAGGGGATGAGTGGTATTCAGTACTTC. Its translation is CSVREQGMSGIQYF.